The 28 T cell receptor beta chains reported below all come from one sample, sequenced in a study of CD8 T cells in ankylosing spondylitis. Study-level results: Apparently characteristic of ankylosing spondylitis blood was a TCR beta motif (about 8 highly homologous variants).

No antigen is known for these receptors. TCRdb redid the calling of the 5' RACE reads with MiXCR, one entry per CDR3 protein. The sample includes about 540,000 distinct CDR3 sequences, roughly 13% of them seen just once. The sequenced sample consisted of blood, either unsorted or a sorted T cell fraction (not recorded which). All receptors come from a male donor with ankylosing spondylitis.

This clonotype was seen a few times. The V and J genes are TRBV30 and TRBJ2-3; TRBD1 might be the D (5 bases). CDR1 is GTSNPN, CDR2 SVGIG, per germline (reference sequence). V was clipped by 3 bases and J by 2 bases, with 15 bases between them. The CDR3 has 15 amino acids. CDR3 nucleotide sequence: TGTGCCTGGAGCCAATTCGACAGAAACACAGATACGCAGTATTTT. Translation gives CAWSQFDRNTDTQYF. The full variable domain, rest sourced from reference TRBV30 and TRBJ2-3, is SQTIHQWPATLVQPVGSPLSLECTVEGTSNPNLYWYRQAAGRGLQLLFYSVGIGQISSEVPQNLSASRPQDRQFILSSKKLLLSDSGFYLCAWSQFDRNTDTQYFGPGTRLTVL.

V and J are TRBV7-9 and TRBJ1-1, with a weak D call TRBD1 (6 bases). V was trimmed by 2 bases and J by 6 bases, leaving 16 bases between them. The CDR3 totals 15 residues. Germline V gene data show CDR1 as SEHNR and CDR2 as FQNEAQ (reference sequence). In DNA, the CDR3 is TGTGCCAGCAGCTTAATGGGGGCAAGGGGGGCTGAAGCTTTCTTT. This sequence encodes CASSLMGARGAEAFF.

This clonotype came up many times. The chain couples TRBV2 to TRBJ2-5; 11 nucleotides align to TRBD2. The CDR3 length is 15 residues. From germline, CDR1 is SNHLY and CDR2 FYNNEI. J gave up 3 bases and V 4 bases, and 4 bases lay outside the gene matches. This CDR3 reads CASSGTSGREETQYF. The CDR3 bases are TGTGCCAGCAGTGGAACTAGCGGGAGAGAAGAGACCCAGTACTTC.

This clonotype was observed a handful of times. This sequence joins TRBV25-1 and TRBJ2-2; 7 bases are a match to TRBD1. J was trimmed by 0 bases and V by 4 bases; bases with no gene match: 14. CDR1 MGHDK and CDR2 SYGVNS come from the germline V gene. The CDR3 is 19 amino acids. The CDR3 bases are TGTGCCAGCAGTGGGGGGCCCGGGACAGTCTACACGAACACCGGGGAGCTGTTTTTT. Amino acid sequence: CASSGGPGTVYTNTGELFF. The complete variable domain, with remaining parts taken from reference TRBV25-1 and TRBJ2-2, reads EADIYQTPRYLVIGTGKKITLECSQTMGHDKMYWYQQDPGMELHLIHYSYGVNSTEKGDLSSESTVSRIRTEHFPLTLESARPSHTSQYLCASSGGPGTVYTNTGELFFGEGSRLTVL.

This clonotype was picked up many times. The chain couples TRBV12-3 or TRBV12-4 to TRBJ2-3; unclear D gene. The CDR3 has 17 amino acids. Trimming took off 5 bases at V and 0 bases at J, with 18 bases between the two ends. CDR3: CASSMGSPDPSTDTQYF. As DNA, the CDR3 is TGTGCCAGCAGTATGGGATCCCCGGATCCTAGCACAGATACGCAGTATTTT.

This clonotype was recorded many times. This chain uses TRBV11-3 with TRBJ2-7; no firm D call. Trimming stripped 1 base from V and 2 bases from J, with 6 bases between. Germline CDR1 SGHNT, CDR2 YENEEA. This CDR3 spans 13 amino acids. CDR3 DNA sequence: TGTGCCAGCAGCTTAGGACAAACCTACGAGCAGTACGTC. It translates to CASSLGQTYEQYV.

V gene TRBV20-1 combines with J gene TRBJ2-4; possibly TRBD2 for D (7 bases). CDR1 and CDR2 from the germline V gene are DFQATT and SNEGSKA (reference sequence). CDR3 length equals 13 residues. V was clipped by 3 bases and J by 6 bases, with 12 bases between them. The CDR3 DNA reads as TGCAGTGCTAGGGAGGGGGGGGGAAACATTCAGTACTTC. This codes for CSAREGGGNIQYF.

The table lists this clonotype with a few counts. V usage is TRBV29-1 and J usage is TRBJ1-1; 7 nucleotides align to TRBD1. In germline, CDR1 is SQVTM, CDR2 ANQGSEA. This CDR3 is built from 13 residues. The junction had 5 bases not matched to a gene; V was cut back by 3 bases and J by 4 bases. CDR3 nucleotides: TGCAGCGTTGAGGAGGGGGCTCTCACTGAAGCTTTCTTT. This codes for CSVEEGALTEAFF.

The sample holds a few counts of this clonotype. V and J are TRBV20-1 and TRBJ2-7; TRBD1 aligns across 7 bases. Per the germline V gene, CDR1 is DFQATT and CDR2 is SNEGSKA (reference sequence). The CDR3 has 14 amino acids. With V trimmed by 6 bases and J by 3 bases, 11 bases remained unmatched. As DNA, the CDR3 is TGCAGTGCCATATTACAGACAGGGAGCTACGAGCAGTACTTC. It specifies CSAILQTGSYEQYF.

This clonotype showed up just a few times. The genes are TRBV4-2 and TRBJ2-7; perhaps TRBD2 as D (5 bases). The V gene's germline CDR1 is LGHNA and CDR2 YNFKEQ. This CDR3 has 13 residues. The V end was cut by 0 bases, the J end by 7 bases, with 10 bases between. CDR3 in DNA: TGTGCCAGCAGCCAAGATTCGGCGGGTGAGCAGTACTTC. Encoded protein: CASSQDSAGEQYF.

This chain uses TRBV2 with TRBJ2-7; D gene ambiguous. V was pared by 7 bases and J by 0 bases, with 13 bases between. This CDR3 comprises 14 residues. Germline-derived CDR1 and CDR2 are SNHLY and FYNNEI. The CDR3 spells CASKTDISSYEQYF. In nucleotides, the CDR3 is TGTGCCAGCAAGACCGACATATCCTCCTACGAGCAGTACTTC.

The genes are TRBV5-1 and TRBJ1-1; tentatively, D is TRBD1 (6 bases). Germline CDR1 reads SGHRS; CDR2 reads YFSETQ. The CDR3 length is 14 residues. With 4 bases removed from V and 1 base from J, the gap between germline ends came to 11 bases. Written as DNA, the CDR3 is TGCGCCAGCAGCAAGGACAGCCAGAACACTGAAGCTTTCTTT. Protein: CASSKDSQNTEAFF.

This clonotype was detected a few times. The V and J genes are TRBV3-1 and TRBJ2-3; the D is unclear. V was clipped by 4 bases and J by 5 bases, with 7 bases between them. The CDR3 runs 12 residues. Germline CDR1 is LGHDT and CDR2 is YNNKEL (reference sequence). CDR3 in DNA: TGTGCCAGCAGCCGACGGGTAGATACGCAGTATTTT. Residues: CASSRRVDTQYF.

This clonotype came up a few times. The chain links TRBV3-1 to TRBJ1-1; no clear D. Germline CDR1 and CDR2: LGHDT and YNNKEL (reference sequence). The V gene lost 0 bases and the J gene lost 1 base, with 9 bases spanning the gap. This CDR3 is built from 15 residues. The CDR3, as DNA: TGTGCCAGCAGCCAAGACCCCTGGGGGAACACTGAAGCTTTCTTT. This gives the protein CASSQDPWGNTEAFF.

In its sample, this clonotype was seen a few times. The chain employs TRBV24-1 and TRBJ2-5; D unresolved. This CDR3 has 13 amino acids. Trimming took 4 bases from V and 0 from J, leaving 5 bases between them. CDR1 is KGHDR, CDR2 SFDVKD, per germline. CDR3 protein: CATSESHQETQYF. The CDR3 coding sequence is TGTGCCACCAGTGAGTCCCACCAAGAGACCCAGTACTTC.

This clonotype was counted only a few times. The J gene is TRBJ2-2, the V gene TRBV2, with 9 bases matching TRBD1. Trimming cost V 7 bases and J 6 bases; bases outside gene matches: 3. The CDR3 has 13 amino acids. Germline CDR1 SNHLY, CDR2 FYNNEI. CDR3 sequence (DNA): TGTGCCAGCATTCGGACAGGGGCCGGGGAGCTGTTTTTT. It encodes CASIRTGAGELFF.

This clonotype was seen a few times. CDR3 nucleotides: TGTGCCAGCAGCTTAGGGGCACAAAGCTCCTACGAGCAGTACGTC. Protein sequence: CASSLGAQSSYEQYV. The chain recombines TRBV7-6 with TRBJ2-7; the D is unclear. This CDR3 has 15 amino acids. The germline gives CDR1 SGHVS, CDR2 FNYEAQ. The V end was cut by 1 base, the J end by 0 bases, with 10 bases between.

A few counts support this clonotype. The DNA for the CDR3 is TGCAGTGCTAGTGGCAGGGGGAGCGGCTACACCTTC. Translated, it gives CSASGRGSGYTF. The chain combines TRBV20-1 with TRBJ1-2; 7 bases fit TRBD1. V lost 3 bases to trimming and J lost 8 bases; unmatched junction nucleotides: 6. Germline V gives CDR1 DFQATT, CDR2 SNEGSKA (reference sequence). The CDR3 contains 12 residues.

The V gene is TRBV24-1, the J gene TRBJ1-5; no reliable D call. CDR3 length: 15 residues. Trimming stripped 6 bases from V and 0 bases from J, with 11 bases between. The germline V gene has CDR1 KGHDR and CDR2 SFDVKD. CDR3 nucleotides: TGTGCCACCAGTCCCGGGCAATATAGCAATCAGCCCCAGCATTTT. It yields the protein CATSPGQYSNQPQHF.

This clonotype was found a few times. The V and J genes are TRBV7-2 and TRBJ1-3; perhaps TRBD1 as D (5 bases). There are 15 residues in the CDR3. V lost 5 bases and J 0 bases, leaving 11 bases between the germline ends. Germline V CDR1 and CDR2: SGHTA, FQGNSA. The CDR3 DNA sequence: TGTGCCAGCAGCCGGGGGGGTTTCTCTGGAAACACCATATATTTT. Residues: CASSRGGFSGNTIYF.

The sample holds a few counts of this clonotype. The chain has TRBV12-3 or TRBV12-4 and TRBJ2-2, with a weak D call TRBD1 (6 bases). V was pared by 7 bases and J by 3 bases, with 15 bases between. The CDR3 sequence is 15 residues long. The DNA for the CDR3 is TGTGCCAGCACCCCTCTGGCAGGGGACACCGGGGAGCTGTTTTTT. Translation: CASTPLAGDTGELFF.

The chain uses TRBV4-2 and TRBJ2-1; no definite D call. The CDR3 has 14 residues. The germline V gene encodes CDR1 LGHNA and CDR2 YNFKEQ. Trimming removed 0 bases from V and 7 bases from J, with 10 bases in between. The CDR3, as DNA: TGTGCCAGCAGCCAAGAGCCCGACCGGAATGAGCAGTTCTTC. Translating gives CASSQEPDRNEQFF.

The CDR3 DNA sequence: TGTGCCAGCAGCCAAGTTCAGGGACTATTCAATGAGCAGTTCTTC. It translates to CASSQVQGLFNEQFF. The rearrangement links TRBV3-1 to TRBJ2-1; 7 nucleotides line up with TRBD2. The germline CDR1 and CDR2 sequences are LGHDT and YNNKEL (reference sequence). V shed 1 base and J 6 bases; nucleotides not matched to a gene: 6. This CDR3 is 15 amino acids long.

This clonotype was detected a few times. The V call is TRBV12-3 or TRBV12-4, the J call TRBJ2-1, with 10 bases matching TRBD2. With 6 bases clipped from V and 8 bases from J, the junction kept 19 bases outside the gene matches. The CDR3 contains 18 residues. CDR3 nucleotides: TGTGCCAGCAGCTCCCGGGGGGGTAGCGGGAGGCCCCCCCATGAGCAGTTCTTC. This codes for CASSSRGGSGRPPHEQFF.

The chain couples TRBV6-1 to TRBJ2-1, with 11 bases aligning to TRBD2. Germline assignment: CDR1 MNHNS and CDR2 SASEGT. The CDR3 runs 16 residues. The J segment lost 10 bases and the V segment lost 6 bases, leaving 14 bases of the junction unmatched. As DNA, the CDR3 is TGTGCCAGCAGGAGGCTAGCGGGAGGTCGTACAATAGAGCAGTTCTTC. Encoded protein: CASRRLAGGRTIEQFF.

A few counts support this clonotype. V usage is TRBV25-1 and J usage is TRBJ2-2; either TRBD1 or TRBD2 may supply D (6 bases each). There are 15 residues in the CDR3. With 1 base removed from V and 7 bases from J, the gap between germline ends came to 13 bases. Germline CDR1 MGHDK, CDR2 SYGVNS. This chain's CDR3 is CASSESRGANGELFF. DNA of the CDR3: TGTGCCAGCAGTGAATCGAGGGGGGCAAACGGGGAGCTGTTTTTT. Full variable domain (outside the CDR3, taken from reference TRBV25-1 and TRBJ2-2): EADIYQTPRYLVIGTGKKITLECSQTMGHDKMYWYQQDPGMELHLIHYSYGVNSTEKGDLSSESTVSRIRTEHFPLTLESARPSHTSQYLCASSESRGANGELFFGEGSRLTVL.

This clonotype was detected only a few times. The CDR3: CASSLAVTGPTEAFF. The CDR3 DNA reads as TGTGCCAGCAGTTTAGCTGTTACAGGGCCCACTGAAGCTTTCTTT. The J gene is TRBJ1-1, the V gene TRBV12-3 or TRBV12-4; D may be TRBD1 (6 bases). The CDR3 spans 15 residues. The germline V and J ends were trimmed by 0 bases and 4 bases, with 12 bases remaining between them.

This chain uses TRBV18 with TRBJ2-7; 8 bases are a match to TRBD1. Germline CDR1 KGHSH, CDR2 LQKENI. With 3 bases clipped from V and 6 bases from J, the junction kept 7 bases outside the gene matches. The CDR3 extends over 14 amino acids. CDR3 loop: CASSPQGAEVEQYV. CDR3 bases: TGTGCCAGCTCACCTCAGGGGGCCGAGGTCGAGCAGTACGTC.